A single sample is the source of the 3 T cell receptor beta chains below, sequenced in a study of cytomegalovirus exposure and HLA in healthy donors. The PCR employed 60 Vbeta primers together with 13 Jbeta primers. Some clones are missing from TCRdb's copy, which holds only in-frame ones; the method was immunoSEQ multiplex PCR. This sample carries 150,000 to 200,000 clones, around four fifths of them seen once, and the ten largest clones take 2.5% to 3.5%. Source material: PBMCs. The receptors were sampled from a female donor in good health and CMV-seronegative.

The chain recombines TRBV7-6 with TRBJ2-1; TRBD2 agrees at 12 bases. CDR3 length: 17 amino acids. Germline V gene lookup returns CDR1 SGHVS and CDR2 FNYEAQ. After removal of 5 bases from V and 5 bases from J, the junction contained 10 bases not matched to a gene. CDR3 amino acids: CASSPSGGAGIHNEQFF. The DNA of the CDR3 is TGTGCCAGCAGCCCTAGCGGGGGGGCTGGGATTCACAATGAGCAGTTCTTC.

The chain employs TRBV7-7 and TRBJ2-2, with a weak D call TRBD2 (5 bases). The CDR3 has 14 residues. V lost 6 bases and J lost 5, with 13 bases in between. Per germline, CDR1 SSHAT and CDR2 FNYEAQ (reference sequence). The CDR3 is CASSSLSGTGELFF. CDR3 nucleotides: TGTGCCAGCAGTTCCTTAAGCGGAACCGGGGAGCTGTTTTTT.

The chain carries TRBV9 and TRBJ1-3, with 9 bases fitting TRBD1. The CDR3 length is 18 residues. V lost 0 bases to trimming and J lost 4 bases; unmatched junction nucleotides: 11. Germline lookup yields CDR1 SGDLS and CDR2 YYNGEE. CDR3 in DNA: TGTGCCAGCAGCGTAGAAGCCCCACAGGGGGCGCGGGGAAACACCATATATTTT. Translation: CASSVEAPQGARGNTIYF. The full variable domain, in which reference TRBV9 and TRBJ1-3 provide the parts outside the CDR3, is DSGVTQTPKHLITATGQRVTLRCSPRSGDLSVYWYQQSLDQGLQFLIQYYNGEERAKGNILERFSAQQFPDLHSELNLSSLELGDSALYFCASSVEAPQGARGNTIYFGEGSWLTVV.